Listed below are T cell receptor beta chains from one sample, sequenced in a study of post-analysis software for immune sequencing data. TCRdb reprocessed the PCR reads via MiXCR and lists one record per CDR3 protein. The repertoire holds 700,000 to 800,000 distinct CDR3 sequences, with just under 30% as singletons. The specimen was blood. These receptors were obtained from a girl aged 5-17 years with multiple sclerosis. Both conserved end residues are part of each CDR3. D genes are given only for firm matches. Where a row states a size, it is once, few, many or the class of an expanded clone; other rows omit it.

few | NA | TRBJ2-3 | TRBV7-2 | TGTGCCAGCAGCTCGCCGGGACTTCACACAGATACGCAGTATTTT | CASSSPGLHTDTQYF
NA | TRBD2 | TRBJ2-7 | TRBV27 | TGTGCCAGCAGCCCCCGGCTAGCGGGAGTAGCGCAGTACTTC | CASSPRLAGVAQYF
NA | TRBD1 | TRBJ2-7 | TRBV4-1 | TGCGCCAGCAGCCACCAAACTGCCGGGACAGGGACATCCTACGAGCAGTACTTC | CASSHQTAGTGTSYEQYF
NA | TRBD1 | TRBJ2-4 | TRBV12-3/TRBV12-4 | TGTGCCAGCAGTTTAACAGGGGCGGCCAAAAACATTCAGTACTTC | CASSLTGAAKNIQYF
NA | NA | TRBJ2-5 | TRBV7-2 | TGTGCCAGCAGCTTTTGGAACCAAGAGACCCAGTACTTC | CASSFWNQETQYF
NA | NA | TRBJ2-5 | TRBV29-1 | TGCAGCGTTGAAACGGGGGCAGGTCTTCAAGAGACCCAGTACTTC | CSVETGAGLQETQYF
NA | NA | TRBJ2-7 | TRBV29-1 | TGCAGCGTTAGAGAACGGCGATCCCCCAGCGAGCAGTACTTC | CSVRERRSPSEQYF
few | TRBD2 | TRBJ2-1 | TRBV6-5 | TGTGCCAGCAGTTACGGGGCGGGGGGCACCTACAATGAGCAGTTCTTC | CASSYGAGGTYNEQFF
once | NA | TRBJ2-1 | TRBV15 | TGTGCCACCAGCCCCTTTCGCAGCGTTATTGGCAATGAGCAGTTCTTC | CATSPFRSVIGNEQFF
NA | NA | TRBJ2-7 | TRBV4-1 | TGCGCCAGCGGCCAAGAATGGGGAAGCTCCTACGAGCAGTACTTC | CASGQEWGSSYEQYF
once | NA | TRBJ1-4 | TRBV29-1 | TGCAGCGGGGGGGATCCAGGGATTAATGAAAAACTGTTTTTT | CSGGDPGINEKLFF
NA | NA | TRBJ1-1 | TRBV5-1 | TGCGCCAGCAGCTTGAACAGGATGAACACTGAAGCTTTCTTT | CASSLNRMNTEAFF
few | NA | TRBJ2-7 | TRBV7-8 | TGTGCCAGCAGCCCGAGGGCCAACGAGCAGTACTTC | CASSPRANEQYF
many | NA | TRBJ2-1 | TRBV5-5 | TGTGCCAGCAGCTTCTTTATGTTCAGGGACGGACTCAATGAGCAGTTCTTC | CASSFFMFRDGLNEQFF
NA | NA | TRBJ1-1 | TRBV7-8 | TGTGCCAGCAGCCCCCGACGGGGGAGGGGGAACACTGAAGCTTTCTTT | CASSPRRGRGNTEAFF
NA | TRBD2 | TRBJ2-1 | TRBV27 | TGTGCCAGCAGGGGAGCGGGGAGCTCCTACAATGAGCAGGTCTTC | CASRGAGSSYNEQVF
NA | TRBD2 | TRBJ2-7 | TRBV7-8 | TGTGCCAGCAGCTTTCTACTAGCGGGAGATAACTACGAGCAGTACTTC | CASSFLLAGDNYEQYF
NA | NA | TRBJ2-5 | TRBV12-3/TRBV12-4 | TGTGCCAGCCGCGCTTCAGCGGCCCCGACCCAGTACTTC | CASRASAAPTQYF
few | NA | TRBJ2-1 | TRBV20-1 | TGCAGTGCTAGAGATGGGGGCGGTTTAACCTACAATGAGCAGTTCTTC | CSARDGGGLTYNEQFF
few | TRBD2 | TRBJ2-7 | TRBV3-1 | TGTGCCAGCAGCCAAGAAATTGAGCGGACCGGGGGGGAGCAGTACTTC | CASSQEIERTGGEQYF
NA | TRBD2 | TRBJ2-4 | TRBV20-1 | TGCAGTGCCCCCTTCGTCGGACTAGGTAACATTCAGTACTTC | CSAPFVGLGNIQYF
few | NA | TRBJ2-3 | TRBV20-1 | TGCAGTGCTATAGCGACCAGCACAGATACGCAGTATTTT | CSAIATSTDTQYF
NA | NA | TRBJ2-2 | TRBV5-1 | TGCGCCAGCAGCTTTAGGCGCGACCAAACCGCCGGGGAGCTGTTTTTT | CASSFRRDQTAGELFF
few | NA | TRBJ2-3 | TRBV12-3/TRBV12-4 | TGTGCCAGCGCGTCTTTGCCAGATACGCAGTATTTT | CASASLPDTQYF
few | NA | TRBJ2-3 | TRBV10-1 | TGCGCCAGCAGCTCGGACCGATTTAGCACAGATACGCAGTATTTT | CASSSDRFSTDTQYF
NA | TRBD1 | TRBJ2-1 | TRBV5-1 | TGCGCCAGCAGCTTGGAGGGACAGAGGCCTTACAATGAGCAGTTCTTC | CASSLEGQRPYNEQFF
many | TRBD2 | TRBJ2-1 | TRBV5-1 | TGCGCCAGCAGCCCGACTAGCGGGGGCAACAATGAGCAGTTCTTC | CASSPTSGGNNEQFF
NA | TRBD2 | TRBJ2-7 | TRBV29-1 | TGCAGCGCGCGGGGCCTAGCGGGATATGGGTACGAGCAGTACTTC | CSARGLAGYGYEQYF
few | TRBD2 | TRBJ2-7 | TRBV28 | TGTGCCAGCAGTGCCATCGCGGGGGGGATGGTGTCCTACGAGCAGTACTTC | CASSAIAGGMVSYEQYF
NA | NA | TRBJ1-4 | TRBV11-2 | TGTGCCAGCAGCGCCAGGCGGGGTGGGGTTCCAACTAACGAAAAACTGTTTTTT | CASSARRGGVPTNEKLFF
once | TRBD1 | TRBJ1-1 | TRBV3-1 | TGTGCCAGCAGCCAAGCGAACAGGGGGCATACTGAAGCTTTCTTT | CASSQANRGHTEAFF
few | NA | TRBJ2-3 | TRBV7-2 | TGTGCCAGCAGCTTACAAGCTACGCAGTATTTT | CASSLQATQYF
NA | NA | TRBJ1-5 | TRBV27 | TGTGCCAGCAGTTTTAACAGCTATAGCAATCAGCCCCAGCATTTT | CASSFNSYSNQPQHF
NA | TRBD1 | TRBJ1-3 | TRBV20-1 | TGCAGTGCTGATTCACAGGGGGCGGATGGAAACACCATATATTTT | CSADSQGADGNTIYF
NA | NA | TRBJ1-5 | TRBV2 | TGTGCCAGCAGACCTGCAGGGTATCAGCCCCAGCATTTT | CASRPAGYQPQHF
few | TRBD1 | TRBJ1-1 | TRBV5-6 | TGTGCCAGCCACCCCGCTGACAGGGGTAAAGCTTTCTTT | CASHPADRGKAFF
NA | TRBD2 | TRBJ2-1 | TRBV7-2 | TGTGCCAGCAGCTTAGCATCACTAGCGGGAACAAACAATGAGCAGTTCTTC | CASSLASLAGTNNEQFF